The rows below give T cell receptor beta chains drawn from one sample of a study of regulatory T cells in long-lasting Graves disease. TCRdb itself ran the multiplex PCR reads through MiXCR, one entry per CDR3 protein. This sample has hundreds of thousands of distinct CDR3 sequences, with 12% found just once. This same sample was also part of a study on T cells in Graves' hyperthyroidism and ophthalmopathy.

Sequencing used peripheral blood mononuclear cells (PBMCs), obtained at new diagnosis, from a patient treated with antithyroid drugs. These receptors all come from a woman aged 25 to 45 with Graves disease. CDR3s include the opening cysteine and the closing phenylalanine or tryptophan. A D gene is named only where the DNA matches it firmly. A clone size is listed for some rows: how often the clone was seen (once, few, many), or a class if it is expanded.

J gene,D gene,clone size,V gene,CDR3 DNA,CDR3 protein
TRBJ2-1,TRBD2,.,TRBV5-8,TGTGCCAGCAGCGTCACCCGACTAGCGGGAATGTACAATGAGCAGTTCTTC,CASSVTRLAGMYNEQFF
TRBJ1-3,.,few,TRBV11-2,TGTGCCAGCAGCTCCCAAATCCAAGCGGGAAACACCATATATTTT,CASSSQIQAGNTIYF
TRBJ2-7,TRBD2,many,TRBV29-1,TGCAGCGTTGAGAGCGGGGTCTCCTACGAGCAGTACTTC,CSVESGVSYEQYF
TRBJ2-5,.,many,TRBV20-1,TGCAGTGCTAGAGATGAGTCTTTCCAAGAGACCCAGTACTTC,CSARDESFQETQYF
TRBJ1-5,.,few,TRBV29-1,TGCAGCGTTTCAAGGGATAGCAATCAGCCCCAGCATTTT,CSVSRDSNQPQHF
TRBJ2-3,TRBD2,.,TRBV20-1,TGCAGTGCTCAAGGACTAGCGGGACTCACAGATACGCAGTATTTT,CSAQGLAGLTDTQYF
TRBJ1-2,.,many,TRBV20-1,TGCAGTGCTAGAGAGAGGGGTTTGGCAGGTGACACCTTC,CSARERGLAGDTF
TRBJ2-6,.,few,TRBV19,TGTGCCAGTACCGTAGCCGGGGCCAACGTCCTGACTTTC,CASTVAGANVLTF
TRBJ2-1,TRBD2,few,TRBV20-1,TGCAGTGCACCGGATTGGACTAGCGGAGACAATGAGCAGTTCTTC,CSAPDWTSGDNEQFF
TRBJ2-7,.,many,TRBV29-1,TGCAGCGTTCGCACAGAGCCCTACGAGCAGTACTTC,CSVRTEPYEQYF
TRBJ1-4,.,many,TRBV24-1,TGTGCCACCAGTGATTGGGGTGACGAAAAACTGTTTTTT,CATSDWGDEKLFF
TRBJ2-2,.,many,TRBV20-1,TGCAGTGGAGGGAAGGACACCGGGGAGCTGTTTTTT,CSGGKDTGELFF
TRBJ1-2,.,many,TRBV20-1,TGCAGTGCTACGACAGGCGTCTATGACTACACCTTC,CSATTGVYDYTF
TRBJ2-2,.,many,TRBV20-1,TGCAGTGCTAGAGATAAGCCCTGGGGGGAGCTGTTTTTT,CSARDKPWGELFF
TRBJ2-5,.,few,TRBV5-6,TGTGCCAGCAGCTTGTATCTTGAGCGGTGGGGTGCGGAGACCCAGTACTTC,CASSLYLERWGAETQYF
TRBJ2-1,.,.,TRBV20-1,TGCAGTGCTAGTTCGGGTTACACCCAGCGGTTCTTC,CSASSGYTQRFF
TRBJ2-1,.,many,TRBV7-2,TGTGCCAGCAGCCACCCCGCAGGGCTGTACTACAATGAGCAGTTCTTC,CASSHPAGLYYNEQFF